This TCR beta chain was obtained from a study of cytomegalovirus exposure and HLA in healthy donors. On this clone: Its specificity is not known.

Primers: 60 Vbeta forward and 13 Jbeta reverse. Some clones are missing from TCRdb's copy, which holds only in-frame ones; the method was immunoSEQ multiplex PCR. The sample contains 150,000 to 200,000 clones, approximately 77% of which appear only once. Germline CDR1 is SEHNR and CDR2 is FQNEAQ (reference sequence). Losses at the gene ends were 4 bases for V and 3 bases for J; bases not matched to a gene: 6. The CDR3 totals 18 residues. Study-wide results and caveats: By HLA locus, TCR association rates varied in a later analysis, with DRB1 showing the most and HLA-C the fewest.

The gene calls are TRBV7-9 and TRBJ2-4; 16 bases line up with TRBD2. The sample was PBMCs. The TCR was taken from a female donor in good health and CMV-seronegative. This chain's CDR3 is CASSSGLAGGPVKNIQYF. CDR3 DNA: TGTGCCAGCAGCTCGGGACTAGCGGGAGGGCCGGTCAAAAACATTCAGTACTTC.